This T cell receptor beta chain was captured by sequencing in a study of a mutant IDH1 vaccine in newly diagnosed glioma. Study overall: The start of vaccination came 4-6 weeks after radiotherapy alone, or with temozolomide cycles. Patients got radiotherapy, temozolomide, or both beforehand, and most got both.

The germline V gene has CDR1 SEHNR and CDR2 FQNEAQ (reference sequence). CDR3 length: 15 residues. Trimming cost V 5 bases and J 1 base, with 14 bases left between them. Time point noted: week 47, end of study. A single vaccine dose contained 300 ug of mutant IDH1 20-mer peptide, and topical imiquimod was used with it. The donors' diagnosis was new WHO grade 3 or 4 astrocytoma that was IDH1-mutant and ATRX-lost. Note on this clone: The antigen remains unidentified.

Here immunoSEQ multiplex PCR was the method, and the copy in TCRdb shows in-frame clones only, minus some. The profile shows about 34,000 clones, approximately 90% of them singletons. The chain combines TRBV7-9 with TRBJ1-1, with TRBD1 as a possible D gene (6 bases). The sequence was obtained from a woman aged 25 to 39 with glioma. Sequencing used PBMCs, obtained from a glioma patient whose treatment included an IDH1 peptide vaccine. The CDR3 is CASSRGTNKNTEAFF. In nucleotides, the CDR3 is TGTGCCAGCAGCAGGGGGACAAATAAGAACACTGAAGCTTTCTTT.